These 5 T cell receptor beta chains came from one sample sequenced in a study of T cell repertoires in cytomegalovirus infection. TCRdb redid the calling of the reads with MiXCR, one entry per CDR3 protein. The repertoire holds roughly 630,000 distinct CDR3 sequences, 20% to 25% seen once, with around 7.6% in the top ten. The sample consisted of CD8+ T cells from PBMCs. These receptors all come from a human donor in good health (CMV status not recorded). Some clones in this sample may be carry-over from other donors' samples.

This clonotype showed up many times. J is TRBJ2-7 and V is TRBV7-2; D is unclear. Germline values: CDR1 SGHTA, CDR2 FQGNSA. Trimming took off 3 bases at V and 5 bases at J, with 8 bases between the two ends. The CDR3 sequence is 12 residues long. The CDR3 protein is CASSFYADEQYV. The CDR3 DNA sequence: TGTGCCAGCAGCTTCTACGCAGACGAGCAGTACGTC.

Many counts were recorded for this clonotype. The chain is built from TRBV6-6 and TRBJ1-5; D unclear. The CDR3 is made up of 17 amino acids. CDR1 is MNHNY and CDR2 is SVGAGI in the germline V gene (reference sequence). The germline V and J ends were trimmed by 0 bases and 0 bases, with 12 bases remaining between them. The CDR3 sequence is CASSYSRIGPSNQPQHF. The CDR3 DNA reads TGTGCCAGCAGTTACTCGAGGATAGGGCCTAGCAATCAGCCCCAGCATTTT.

This clonotype was observed at least ten times. V gene TRBV12-3 or TRBV12-4 combines with J gene TRBJ2-1; TRBD2 agrees at 7 bases. The CDR3 covers 16 residues. Trimming removed 5 bases from V and 3 bases from J; junction bases left unmatched: 10. For the CDR3, the DNA is TGTGCCAGCAGTCCCTCTAGGGGCGGGAGCTACAATGAGCAGTTCTTC. Translated, it gives CASSPSRGGSYNEQFF.

J is TRBJ2-1 and V is TRBV20-1; 8 bases map to TRBD1. V trimming: 6 bases; J trimming: 5 bases; junction bases outside the gene matches: 3. Germline V gene sequence: CDR1 DFQATT, CDR2 SNEGSKA (reference sequence). CDR3 size: 12 residues. The CDR3 region is CSARQGNNEQFF. The CDR3 DNA reads as TGCAGTGCACGACAGGGGAACAATGAGCAGTTCTTC.

This clonotype was detected many times. At one end, the junction sequence differs from germline, possibly due to a read error. The chain couples TRBV7-8 to TRBJ2-7, with TRBD1 identical over 7 bases. CDR3 length equals 11 residues. CDR1 and CDR2 (germline): SGHVS, FQNEAQ. The CDR3 loop reads CASSSRQGTNF. The CDR3 DNA reads as TGTGCCAGCAGCTCCAGACAGGGCACAAACTTC.